This is a list of T cell receptor beta chains from one sample in a study of shared clonotypes between healthy human individuals. The method was immunoSEQ multiplex PCR; TCRdb's version includes in-frame clones alone and lacks a portion of them. The profile shows roughly 300,000 clones, around 86% of them singletons. The source material was memory CD8+ T cells sorted from blood. The source is a man younger than 35 in good health. CDR3s include the opening cysteine and the closing phenylalanine or tryptophan. The D gene is left open where the match is weak. Rows give clone size only sometimes, using once, few, many, or a class for an expanded clone.

j_call clone_size cdr3_length v_call d_call cdr3_nt cdr3_aa
TRBJ1-3 NA 15 TRBV27 TRBD1 TGTGCCAGCAGTAAGTCGGGACAGGGGGGAGACACCATATATTTT CASSKSGQGGDTIYF
TRBJ2-7 NA 15 TRBV9 NA TGTGCCAGCAGCGTAGCTCCCGGATCCTACTACGAGCAGTACTTC CASSVAPGSYYEQYF
TRBJ1-2 once 13 TRBV4-1 NA TGCGCCAGCAGCCCACAGACCGCCTATGGCTACACCTTC CASSPQTAYGYTF
TRBJ2-5 NA 17 TRBV4-2 NA TGTGCCAGCAGCCAAGATATTTGGGGGGAAGAGGGAGAGACCCAGTACTTC CASSQDIWGEEGETQYF
TRBJ2-1 NA 15 TRBV5-1 TRBD1 TGCGCCAGCAGCATCCGGGACAGGGCATACAATGAGCAGTTCTTC CASSIRDRAYNEQFF
TRBJ2-7 NA 13 TRBV5-1 NA TGCGCCAGCAGCCCTCATCCTTCCTACGAGCAGTACTTC CASSPHPSYEQYF
TRBJ1-5 few 15 TRBV7-8 TRBD1 TGTGCCAGCAGCTTAACAGGGGGGAGCAATCAGCCCCAGCATTTT CASSLTGGSNQPQHF
TRBJ2-3 NA 15 TRBV7-9 TRBD1 TGTGCCAGCAGCTCGGGACAGGGCTACACAGATACGCAGTATTTT CASSSGQGYTDTQYF
TRBJ2-7 NA 11 TRBV20-1 NA TGCAGTGCTAGAAGCAGTGGCGAGCAGTACTTC CSARSSGEQYF
TRBJ1-1 once 19 TRBV2 NA TGTGCCAGCAGTGAACACTTGGTCCGGGGGGCGACGGGGCATCCTGAAGCTTTCTTT CASSEHLVRGATGHPEAFF
TRBJ2-7 NA 13 TRBV7-9 NA TGTGCCAGCAGCCCCCAGGGGACCCCCGAGCAGTACTTC CASSPQGTPEQYF
TRBJ2-1 NA 13 TRBV11-2 NA TGTGCCAGCATGGAGCGGAACTACAATGAGCAGTTCTTC CASMERNYNEQFF
TRBJ1-3 NA 16 TRBV30 NA TGTGCCTGGAGTGTACTTGGGGGGGGCCTTGGAAACACCATATATTTT CAWSVLGGGLGNTIYF
TRBJ1-6 once 13 TRBV5-6 NA TGTGCCAGCAGCGGATACTATAATTCACCCCTCCACTTT CASSGYYNSPLHF
TRBJ1-1 once 14 TRBV7-9 NA TGTGCCAGCAGCTTAGTGTCGGGGAACACTGAAGCTTTCTTT CASSLVSGNTEAFF
TRBJ2-4 NA 15 TRBV10-1 NA TGCGCCAGCAGCCTCACCAGGGGTCCCAAGAACATTCAGTACTTC CASSLTRGPKNIQYF
TRBJ1-2 NA 15 TRBV27 TRBD1 TGTGCCAGCAAAAACGGACAGGGAGCCGGCTATGGCTACACCTTC CASKNGQGAGYGYTF
TRBJ2-5 NA 15 TRBV7-9 TRBD1 TGTGCCAGCAGTTCCCGACAGGGGTGGATAGAGACCCAGTACTTC CASSSRQGWIETQYF
TRBJ1-1 NA 15 TRBV6-5 NA TGTGCCAGCAGTCCCGGGGGATCTGCGTACACTGAAGCTTTCTTT CASSPGGSAYTEAFF
TRBJ2-3 NA 14 TRBV25-1 NA TGTGCCAGCAGTGAGGTGGGAGGAACAGATACGCAGTATTTT CASSEVGGTDTQYF
TRBJ1-1 NA 16 TRBV5-4 NA TGTGCCAGCAGCTCCCGGGTGGGACGCAAGAACACTGAAGCTTTCTTT CASSSRVGRKNTEAFF
TRBJ1-1 NA 13 TRBV2 NA TGTGCCAGCAGTGTTTGGGCGAACACTGAAGCTTTCTTT CASSVWANTEAFF
TRBJ1-6 few 17 TRBV7-7 NA TGTGCTAGCAGCTTGACCAGGATCCTCCCCATTTCGTCACCCCTCCACTTT CASSLTRILPISSPLHF
TRBJ1-1 NA 14 TRBV19 NA TGTGCCAGTAGTTGGAGGACCAGCGGTACTGAAGCTTTCTTT CASSWRTSGTEAFF
TRBJ2-1 once 13 TRBV7-9 NA TGTGCCAGCAGCTTAAGCGGCCACAATGAGCAGTTCTTC CASSLSGHNEQFF
TRBJ2-7 NA 16 TRBV7-9 NA TGTGCCAGCAGCCCCCCACCCTCTCTCTCAGCCTACGAGCAGTACTTC CASSPPPSLSAYEQYF
TRBJ1-6 NA 16 TRBV11-2 NA TGTGCCAGCAGCTTAGATCGCACGGGGGGCTGGTCACCCCTCCACTTT CASSLDRTGGWSPLHF
TRBJ1-6 NA 17 TRBV28 TRBD1 TGTGCCAGCAGTCCAGACAGGGTTATCTCCTATAATTCACCCCTCCACTTT CASSPDRVISYNSPLHF
TRBJ2-3 NA 15 TRBV7-7 NA TGTGCTAGCAGCTTAGGGGCCCCTGGCACAGATACGCAGTATTTT CASSLGAPGTDTQYF
TRBJ2-2 NA 13 TRBV27 NA TGTGCCAGCGGGGGAATTTTCGGAGGGGAGCTGTTTTTT CASGGIFGGELFF
TRBJ2-7 NA 18 TRBV5-3 NA TGTGCCAGAAGCCCGAGTGATGTACAGCCAACTCAGAGGTACGAGCAGTACTTC CARSPSDVQPTQRYEQYF
TRBJ1-5 NA 18 TRBV6-1 TRBD1 TGTGCCAGCAGTGAAAGCCGGGACAGACCCTATAGCAATCAGCCCCAGCATTTT CASSESRDRPYSNQPQHF
TRBJ2-5 NA 12 TRBV5-6 NA TGTGCCAGCAGCTTTCTAGGGGAGACCCAGTACTTC CASSFLGETQYF
TRBJ1-4 NA 16 TRBV25-1 NA TGTGCCAGCAGTCGTTTTACAGGACTAGCTAATGAAAAACTGTTTTTT CASSRFTGLANEKLFF